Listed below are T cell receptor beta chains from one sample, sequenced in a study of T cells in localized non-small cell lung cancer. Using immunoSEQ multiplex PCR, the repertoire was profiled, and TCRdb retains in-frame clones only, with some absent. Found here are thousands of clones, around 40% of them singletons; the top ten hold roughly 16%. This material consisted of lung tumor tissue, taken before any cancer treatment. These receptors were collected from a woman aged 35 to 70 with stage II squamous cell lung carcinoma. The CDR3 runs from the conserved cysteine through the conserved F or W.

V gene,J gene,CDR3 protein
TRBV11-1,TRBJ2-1,CASSYRDRGYNEQFF
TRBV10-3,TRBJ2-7,CANSLGTSGSYEQYF
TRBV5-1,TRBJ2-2,CASRPEMSGTGELFF
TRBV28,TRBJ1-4,CASSPPQGSNEKLFF
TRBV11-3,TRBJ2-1,CASSGKASQGYNEQFF
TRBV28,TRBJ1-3,CASGGQGYGNTIYF
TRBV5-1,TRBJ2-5,CASSPPVAKETQYF
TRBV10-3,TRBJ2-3,CAISEGTRTDTQYF
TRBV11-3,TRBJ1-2,CASSPQGIGYGYTF
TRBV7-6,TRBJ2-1,CASSRLSDSYNEQFF
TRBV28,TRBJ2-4,CASSGQSENIQYF
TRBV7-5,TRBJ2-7,CASSSGVAGIEEQYF
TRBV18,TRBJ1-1,CASSPSRADTEAFF
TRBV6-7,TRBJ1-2,CASSYSGDIYGYTF
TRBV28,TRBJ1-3,CASSFRAGNTIYF
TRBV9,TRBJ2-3,CASSATGGNTDTQYF
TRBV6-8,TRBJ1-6,CASSYGATYNSPLHF
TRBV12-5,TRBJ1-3,CASEDSGPSGNTIYF
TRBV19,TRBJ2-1,CASTRTDSSYNEQFF
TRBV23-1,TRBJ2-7,CASSQGLAGVYEQYF
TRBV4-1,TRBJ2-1,CASSQEAAGGQGEQFF
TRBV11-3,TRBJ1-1,CASSLRGGNTEAFF
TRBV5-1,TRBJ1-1,CASSLAGGYTEAFF
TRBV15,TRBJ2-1,CATSRETSGSGEQFF
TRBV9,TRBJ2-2,CASSVAPAGELFF